The source of this T cell receptor beta chain is a study of T cells after yellow fever vaccination. Overall study results and limits: The study re-detected most primary-vaccination clones after the booster (roughly 96% CD4, 88% CD8).

The study made its TCR cDNA through 5'RACE template switching. That step introduced a universal primer site along with UMIs. TCRdb re-called the 5' RACE reads through MiXCR, storing one row per CDR3 protein. The sample lists some 250,000 distinct CDR3 sequences; 6.9% were seen once. This clonotype has a count of ten or more. As yet, its antigen is unknown. The TCR comes from a man in his thirties or forties who received the YFV17D yellow fever vaccine. Sequences were derived from CD4+ T cells sorted from PBMCs, sampled 15 days after the yellow fever booster vaccination.

CDR3 DNA: TGCGCCAGCAGCCGGGACAGGGGAACCAATCAGCCCCAGCATTTT. This codes for CASSRDRGTNQPQHF. This rearrangement joins TRBV4-3 to TRBJ1-5, with 10 positions matching TRBD1. The ends lost 4 bases at V and 3 bases at J; junction bases unmatched: 3. Germline V gene data show CDR1 as LGHNA and CDR2 as YSLEER. The CDR3 is made up of 15 amino acids.